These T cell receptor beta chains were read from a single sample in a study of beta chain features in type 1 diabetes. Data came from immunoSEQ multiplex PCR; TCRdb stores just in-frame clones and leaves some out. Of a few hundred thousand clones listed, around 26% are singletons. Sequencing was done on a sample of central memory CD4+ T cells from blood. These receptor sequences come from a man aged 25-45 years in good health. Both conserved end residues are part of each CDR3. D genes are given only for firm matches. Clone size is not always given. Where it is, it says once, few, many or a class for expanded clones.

DNA: TGCAGTGCCTTCCTCGCAGAGACCCAGTACTTC
CDR3: CSAFLAETQYF
V: TRBV20-1
D: -
size: many
J: TRBJ2-5

DNA: TGCAGCGTTGAATCTCAGTTGAACACTGAAGCTTTCTTT
CDR3: CSVESQLNTEAFF
V: TRBV29-1
D: -
size: -
J: TRBJ1-1

DNA: TGTGCCTGGAGTCCCCCCCCTCAGAGGACTGGCTATAATTCACCCCTCCACTTT
CDR3: CAWSPPPQRTGYNSPLHF
V: TRBV30
D: -
size: few
J: TRBJ1-6

DNA: TGTGCCAGCAGTTACTCGCAGGGTCTAGCCAAAAACATTCAGTACTTC
CDR3: CASSYSQGLAKNIQYF
V: TRBV6-5
D: -
size: -
J: TRBJ2-4

DNA: TGTGCCACGGGACTAGCGGGGGTCACAGATACGCAGTATTTT
CDR3: CATGLAGVTDTQYF
V: TRBV2
D: TRBD2
size: -
J: TRBJ2-3

DNA: TGTGCCTGGATAGGATACAATGAGCAGTTCTTC
CDR3: CAWIGYNEQFF
V: TRBV30
D: -
size: few
J: TRBJ2-1

DNA: TGTGCCAGCAGCACCGACTACGAGCAGTACTTC
CDR3: CASSTDYEQYF
V: TRBV28
D: -
size: many
J: TRBJ2-7

DNA: TGTGCCAGCAGCGTTCCGGGACAGAAACGCACAGATACGCAGTATTTT
CDR3: CASSVPGQKRTDTQYF
V: TRBV7-9
D: TRBD1
size: few
J: TRBJ2-3

DNA: TGCGCCAGCAGCCAAGATTCTCACACAGATACGCAGTATTTT
CDR3: CASSQDSHTDTQYF
V: TRBV4-1
D: -
size: once
J: TRBJ2-3

DNA: TGTGCCAGCAGCTTAGGTTCCCCCGGTGTGGGATACGAGCAGTACTTC
CDR3: CASSLGSPGVGYEQYF
V: TRBV11-2
D: -
size: few
J: TRBJ2-7

DNA: TGTGCCAGCAGTTTAACTGGGGCCAACGTCCTGACTTTC
CDR3: CASSLTGANVLTF
V: TRBV6-5
D: -
size: -
J: TRBJ2-6

DNA: TGTGCCACCAGCAGAGTGGGGGCTCTCTACGAGCAGTACTTC
CDR3: CATSRVGALYEQYF
V: TRBV15
D: -
size: -
J: TRBJ2-7

DNA: TGTGCCAGCAGTTTAGAGGGCGGTACGCAGTATTTT
CDR3: CASSLEGGTQYF
V: TRBV6-5
D: -
size: once
J: TRBJ2-3

DNA: TGTGCCAGCAGTTTAGGACGACAGGGGAGCAATGAGCAGTTCTTC
CDR3: CASSLGRQGSNEQFF
V: TRBV28
D: TRBD1
size: -
J: TRBJ2-1

DNA: TGCGCCAGCAGTCAATTAAGCCGTGGGGGGACAGGAGGGACTTTT
CDR3: CASSQLSRGGTGGTF
V: TRBV23-1
D: TRBD1
size: -
J: TRBJ1-1

DNA: TGCGCCAGCAGCCAAGATCAGGGGTACATTCAGTACTTC
CDR3: CASSQDQGYIQYF
V: TRBV4-3
D: -
size: many
J: TRBJ2-4

DNA: TGTGCCAGCAGTGAAGGGCGCGGGAGGGCCGACAATGAGCAGTTCTTC
CDR3: CASSEGRGRADNEQFF
V: TRBV6-1
D: TRBD2
size: few
J: TRBJ2-1

DNA: TGTGCCAGCTCACCTCCCGGGGGGACCCGGAACACTGAAGCTTTCTTT
CDR3: CASSPPGGTRNTEAFF
V: TRBV18
D: -
size: -
J: TRBJ1-1

DNA: TGCACCAGCAGCCAGGGTACCGGGGGCAGCCATGGCTACACCTTC
CDR3: CTSSQGTGGSHGYTF
V: TRBV1
D: -
size: few
J: TRBJ1-2

DNA: TGTGCCAGCAGCCAAGGACATGGGAAAGAGACCCAGTACTTC
CDR3: CASSQGHGKETQYF
V: TRBV7-9
D: -
size: -
J: TRBJ2-5

DNA: TGTGCCAGCAGCTTAGGGTGGACTAGCGGGGAGCAGTACTTC
CDR3: CASSLGWTSGEQYF
V: TRBV7-2
D: TRBD2
size: few
J: TRBJ2-7

DNA: TGTGCCAGCAGCAAACAGGGAACGGAGACCCAGTACTTC
CDR3: CASSKQGTETQYF
V: TRBV2
D: -
size: few
J: TRBJ2-5

DNA: TGTGCCAGCAGCCCCGGGCAGGGTCTCTACGAGCAGTACTTC
CDR3: CASSPGQGLYEQYF
V: TRBV6-5
D: -
size: few
J: TRBJ2-7

DNA: TGTGCCAGCAGCCGCGAAGGAGGGGCGCGGGGCTACACCTTC
CDR3: CASSREGGARGYTF
V: TRBV7-9
D: -
size: few
J: TRBJ1-2

DNA: TGCAGCGTTGTAAATGGGGGCAACTATGGCTACACCTTC
CDR3: CSVVNGGNYGYTF
V: TRBV29-1
D: -
size: few
J: TRBJ1-2

DNA: TGTGCCAGCAGCTCACTGGATGGGACTAGTGCAGATACGCAGTATTTT
CDR3: CASSSLDGTSADTQYF
V: TRBV5-6
D: TRBD2
size: few
J: TRBJ2-3

DNA: TGTGCCAGCAGCTTTCAGGGTCGGGACGAGACCCAGTACTTC
CDR3: CASSFQGRDETQYF
V: TRBV7-9
D: -
size: few
J: TRBJ2-5

DNA: TGTGCCAGCTCATCCGGGGGGGATGAGCAGTTCTTC
CDR3: CASSSGGDEQFF
V: TRBV18
D: TRBD2
size: few
J: TRBJ2-1

DNA: TGTGCCACCAGCCGGGACCGGTATGAGCAGTTCTTC
CDR3: CATSRDRYEQFF
V: TRBV15
D: -
size: few
J: TRBJ2-1

DNA: TGTGCCTGGGTCAGGGGGGCTTATGAGCAGTTCTTC
CDR3: CAWVRGAYEQFF
V: TRBV30
D: -
size: few
J: TRBJ2-1